This record covers a single T cell receptor beta chain. Its target is not known. Trimming took 5 bases from V and 5 from J; bases not matched to a gene: 11. Germline-derived CDR1 and CDR2 are SGHRS and YFSETQ. CDR3 length: 15 amino acids. This entry belongs to a study of CD8 T cells in ankylosing spondylitis. Notes on the study in general: The disease-linked clones had a CD8+ phenotype and low blood frequencies.

TCRdb ran MiXCR on the 5' RACE reads and lists one entry per CDR3 protein. The sample yields about 250,000 distinct CDR3 sequences, roughly a third seen once. This chain links TRBV5-1 with TRBJ1-1, with 8 nucleotides matching TRBD1. The specimen sequenced was blood, either unsorted or a sorted T cell fraction (not recorded which). This TCR was sampled from a male donor with ankylosing spondylitis or in good health (not recorded which). DNA of the CDR3: TGCGCCAGCAGTTTATCATCAGGGGGCCGAACTGAAGCTTTCTTT. Amino acid sequence: CASSLSSGGRTEAFF. Based on the CDR3 plus reference TRBV5-1 and TRBJ1-1, the full variable domain is KAGVTQTPRYLIKTRGQQVTLSCSPISGHRSVSWYQQTPGQGLQFLFEYFSETQRNKGNFPGRFSGRQFSNSRSEMNVSTLELGDSALYLCASSLSSGGRTEAFFGQGTRLTVV.